Following are 6 T cell receptor beta chains from one sample sequenced in a study of Tregs in tolerant kidney transplant recipients. Using immunoSEQ multiplex PCR, the repertoire was profiled, and TCRdb retains in-frame clones only, with some absent. This sample carries some 21,000 clones, 81% of them seen once, and the ten largest clones take roughly 26%. The nonmyeloablative bone marrow transplants came from related graft donors, with transient mixed chimerism. The sequencing here drew on CD8+ T cells from blood (PBMCs), taken 6 months after the transplant. These receptors were collected from a human patient who received a combined kidney and bone marrow transplant. Among the T cells, some may be from the graft donor.

The rearrangement uses TRBV7-9 and TRBJ2-3; 9 bases are shared with TRBD2. Germline V CDR1 and CDR2: SEHNR, FQNEAQ (reference sequence). The trim removed 5 bases at V and 3 bases at J, leaving 18 bases unmatched. The CDR3 spans 19 residues. The CDR3 reads CASSIEEWREGRRTDTQYF. CDR3 coding DNA: TGTGCCAGCAGCATAGAAGAGTGGCGGGAGGGCCGAAGGACAGATACGCAGTATTTT.

V is TRBV2 and J is TRBJ2-3; 14 positions agree with TRBD2. This CDR3 has 15 amino acids. The germline V gene encodes CDR1 SNHLY and CDR2 FYNNEI. The V and J ends lost 6 bases and 3 bases, in that order; junction bases with no gene match: 2. For the CDR3, the DNA is TGTGCCAGCAGGGGACTAGCGGGGGCTACAGATACGCAGTATTTT. It encodes CASRGLAGATDTQYF.

This chain links TRBV9 with TRBJ2-7, with D possibly TRBD2 on 5 matching bases. The ends were cut back, 4 bases at V and 2 bases at J, with 19 bases in the middle. CDR3 size: 16 residues. CDR1 is SGDLS and CDR2 is YYNGEE in the germline V gene. CDR3 DNA sequence: TGTGCCAGCAGCCCACCCTACCCCGGGAACCCCTACGAGCAGTACTTC. This sequence encodes CASSPPYPGNPYEQYF.

The rearrangement uses TRBV6-8 and TRBJ2-4; TRBD2 matches 9 bases. The CDR3 consists of 16 residues. The ends lost 5 bases at V and 3 bases at J; junction bases unmatched: 8. The germline V gene has CDR1 MNHGY and CDR2 SAAAGT. The CDR3 protein is CASSRGGASDKNIQYF. In DNA, the CDR3 is TGTGCCAGCAGTCGCGGGGGGGCGTCTGACAAAAACATTCAGTACTTC.

This rearrangement joins TRBV18 to TRBJ2-2; D unclear. V dropped 3 bases and J dropped 8 bases, with 10 bases sitting between them. Germline CDR1 and CDR2: KGHSH and LQKENI. This CDR3 is built from 13 residues. The CDR3 loop is CASSPPARGELFF. CDR3 DNA: TGTGCCAGCTCACCGCCCGCTCGGGGGGAGCTGTTTTTT. Filled out from reference TRBV18 and TRBJ2-2, the complete variable domain reads NAGVMQNPRHLVRRRGQEARLRCSPMKGHSHVYWYRQLPEEGLKFMVYLQKENIIDESGMPKERFSAEFPKEGPSILRIQQVVRGDSAAYFCASSPPARGELFFGEGSRLTVL.

Here the CDR3 reads CASSQGQGALDTEAFF. For the CDR3, the DNA is TGCGCCAGCAGCCAGGGACAGGGGGCGTTGGACACTGAAGCTTTCTTT. The rearrangement joins TRBV4-3 to TRBJ1-1; 12 bases are shared with TRBD1. Germline-derived CDR1 and CDR2 are LGHNA and YSLEER. The CDR3 consists of 16 residues. V shed 3 bases, J shed 3 bases, and the junction held 5 bases outside the gene matches.